This TCR beta chain was profiled in a study of human T cells and chemical hapten exposure. This clonotype was counted a few times. The antigen is not known. The library tagged individual cDNA molecules with unique molecular identifiers. From the RACE reads, TCRdb called clonotypes with MiXCR, one entry per CDR3 protein. The repertoire includes more than 70,000 distinct CDR3 sequences, 12% of them detected once, and about 3.7% sits in the top ten. The time point denotes: patch test 1, 2 weeks after DPC sensitization. Treatment: therapeutic diphenylcyclopropenone sensitization with weekly scalp DPC. Each donor was an alopecia patient between 18 and 70 years of age who qualified for DPC. Study-wide findings and caveats: No alteration of TCRs above 1 in 1000 frequency was seen with DPC sensitization.

V lost 5 bases to trimming and J lost 2 bases, with 11 bases between them. Germline CDR1 reads MNHEY; CDR2 reads SMNVEV (reference sequence). CDR3 length: 14 amino acids. This TCR was sampled from an older woman with alopecia areata. Some clones in this sample may be carry-over from other donors' samples. The sample in question was whole blood, obtained in connection with sensitization to the hapten diphenylcyclopropenone (DPC). V is TRBV27 and J is TRBJ2-3; D ambiguous. In DNA, the CDR3 is TGTGCCAGCAGTCACCGAGGAGACACAGATACGCAGTATTTT. It codes for CASSHRGDTDTQYF.